This TCR beta chain was sequenced during a study of cytomegalovirus exposure and HLA in healthy donors (dated by TCRdb to 2015 to 2018). Turning to the overall study: According to an earlier analysis of 587 of the donors, some 180 million T cells yielded 100 million or so unique TCR beta sequences and around 280 Gb of sequence data. Roughly 300 gigabases of sequencing data and tens of millions of unique TCR sequences were included in an early release covering around 600 HLA-typed donors. Among the roughly 400 genotyped donors, around 81% belonged to the genetic ancestry cluster associated with self-reported Caucasian donors. The study aimed to test whether signatures of past pathogen exposure could be identified by cataloging public T cell receptors. Using immunosequencing, the study profiled T cell repertoires from some 670 subjects and related those repertoires to cytomegalovirus serostatus. Along with the 666-subject first cohort, a separate validation cohort of more than 90 different subjects was used. The study combined high-throughput TCR immunosequencing, statistical association of individual TCRs with disease status, and machine learning to predict cytomegalovirus infection status. A later analysis re-analyzed previously published TCR beta repertoires from roughly 600 donors and added high-resolution HLA genotyping to study TCR occurrence patterns. In the later analysis, no new phenotypic data were used to find candidate immune exposures; instead, reliance was placed on TCR beta sequences and their occurrence across donors. In an earlier analysis of several hundred of the donors, high-throughput TCR beta sequencing was used to judge whether each TCR beta V gene segment behaved as functional or pseudogenic. Donor age, sex, ethnicity and CMV serostatus were compiled together with the repertoire data. Genome-wide SNP genotypes for about 55% of the 666 donors were used in a later genetic analysis, which treated that subset as a discovery cohort. All discovery cohort repertoires had been generated on a single sequencing platform. HLA typing covered class I and class II loci at four-digit resolution. Typing coverage differed by locus: A, B, C, DRB1 and DQB1 were typed in about 629-630 donors, DQA1 in approximately 520, DPA1 in approximately 610, and DPB1 in about 450. Because of strong linkage in the cohort, roughly five DR-DQ haplotypes were treated as single units for association and clustering. Across 300 to 400 genotyped donors of the cohort, an average of 235,054 unique TCR beta nucleotide sequences per donor were sequenced, and 15% to 20% of those sequences were non-productive. Points the paper makes about the study in general: A total of 164 TCR beta chains were listed by the study as associated with cytomegalovirus. A later analysis found that most CMV-associated TCR beta chains appeared HLA-restricted, with HLA associations seemingly driven largely by CMV exposure. A few of the identified cytomegalovirus-associated TCR beta chains were confirmed in vitro to be specific for cytomegalovirus antigens. Sequencing depth was assumed to be roughly uniform across donors in the presence/absence analyses, though that assumption may not hold. Compared with the roughly 670-donor mean, donors in an Asian-associated ancestry cluster had fewer N-insertions in productive TCRs, according to a later genetic analysis. Because HLA typing was unavailable for some donors at each locus, only the typed subset was used in association tests. In a later analysis, TCR association rates were found to vary across HLA loci, with the most associated TCRs seen for DRB1 alleles and the fewest for HLA-C alleles. The cohort was sequenced for TCR beta chains only, and without alpha or paired-chain data the features that could be detected were limited. The earlier analysis of 450 to 700 of the donors excluded about 16 rarely observed V segments, including chromosome 9 orphons, because counts were too low. Linkage disequilibrium might explain the correlated functional status among segregating V segments, but an unknown experimental factor could not be excluded. While some public TCRs were present in many individuals, most TCR sequences turned up only very rarely across donors. Assigning TCR associations to individual alleles was difficult when HLA alleles, especially DR and DQ, strongly co-occurred. A further reported finding was that TCR beta sequences accurately predicted the HLA-A and HLA-B alleles for most subjects in the first cohort. A later analysis associated 16,951 TCR beta sequences with specific HLA alleles at a false discovery rate of 0.05. In a later analysis, several top co-occurrence clusters were reported to appear linked to parvovirus B19, influenza, CMV and Epstein-Barr virus. Some IMGT-functional V segments, including TRBV6-2 and TRBV6-3, could not be told apart with the 87-base-pair reads, so those segments were excluded. Broadly in line with IMGT annotations, most TCR beta V segments showed up in productive rearrangements about 87% or about 30% of the time in an earlier analysis of several hundred of the donors. An association between a missense DCLRE1C variant and V-gene and J-gene trimming of TCR beta chains was found in a later genetic analysis and replicated in an independent cohort. A group of highly shared sequence variants was considered likely to be a technical artifact of the sequencing pipeline. The authors suggested that the approach could potentially be generalized to other disease states and immunological phenotypes. Immune exposure information for the cohort was limited to CMV serostatus. The classifier was reported to diagnose cytomegalovirus status with high specificity and sensitivity in both the original cohort and the validation cohort. In a later analysis, HLA-associated TCR beta chains were found to be more clonally expanded and to have lower generation probabilities than equally common non-associated chains.

In total, about 650 healthy bone marrow donors made up the cohort. At the time of sampling, every cohort member was nominally healthy, though immune exposures that went unrecorded were likely present. The donor was CMV seropositive and was included in the group of 250 to 350 seropositive cohort members. A peripheral blood sample was collected from each donor, and TCR beta sequencing was performed on peripheral blood mononuclear cells. Genomic DNA extraction from the blood cell samples was performed with the Qiagen DNeasy Blood Extraction Kit. A distance of 11 bases separates the germline ends of V and J, which lose 0 bases and 1 base respectively. The CDR3 spans 16 residues, from the cysteine through the phenylalanine. Only CDR3 DNA remains: 48 bases, in frame from the first base. The CDR1 and CDR2 encoded by the germline V gene are SGHRS and YFSETQ. Comment on this clone: What antigen it recognizes has not been identified. Nothing much larger sits one base from this clone, and base qualities are not available. Distinct nucleotide sequences in the sample also encode this CDR3.

Libraries were made using the immunoSEQ multiplex PCR assay. A mixture of 60 forward primers for TCR Vbeta segments and 13 reverse primers for TCR Jbeta segments was used in the multiplex PCR. The CDR3 region of rearranged TCR beta genes was amplified from genomic DNA by a multiplex PCR assay. Amplified TCR beta libraries were sequenced as 87-base-pair reads on the Illumina HiSeq System. The paper's data handling went like this. Across the 500 to 850 repertoires, a later analysis counted approximately 83 million unique TCR beta chains, approximately 12 million of which were shared by at least two donors. A nearest-neighbor algorithm error-corrected the raw reads and collapsed the reads into unique sequences, merging closely related sequences to remove PCR and sequencing errors. To assign V, D and J gene segments, CDR3 sequences were aligned to IMGT reference sequences. Each retained sequence needed at least a six-nucleotide match to both a V gene segment and a J gene segment. Rearrangements were classified as productive when the CDR3 lacked stop codons and remained in frame with V and J, and all other rearrangements were classified as non-productive. Following IMGT convention, CDR3 was defined as the stretch from the second conserved V-encoded cysteine up to the conserved J-encoded phenylalanine. The earlier analysis of about 500 of the donors excluded sequences that lacked an unambiguous match to a single V gene segment. An earlier analysis of about 600 of the donors called V segments functional above 56.7% productive rearrangements and segregating when the between-donor standard deviation exceeded 5%. To diagnose cytomegalovirus status from the catalog of TCR beta chain sequences, a statistical classification framework was built. V and J gene assignment, in a later analysis, came from comparing TCR nucleotide sequences with IMGT/GENE-DB human TR gene sequences. The TCRdist pipeline was used in a later analysis to assign CDR3 sequences and most-parsimonious VDJ recombination scenarios. In a later analysis, each TCR beta chain was defined by its CDR3 amino acid sequence together with its V-gene family, and reads lacking a unique V-gene family were excluded. A later analysis removed 592 highly shared, low-generation-probability nucleotide sequences to deal with suspected cross-contamination and a sequencing artifact. A later analysis calculated a clonal expansion index for each public chain from normalized within-repertoire ranks of inferred template counts. In a later analysis, generation probabilities were computed with a VDJ recombination model fitted to out-of-frame rearrangements, and the resulting probabilities were checked against IGoR. In a later analysis, TCR-TCR, TCR-HLA and TCR-CMV co-occurrence was scored with hypergeometric tests, and a repertoire-size bias correction was applied to TCR pairs. A later analysis estimated false discovery rates by permuting HLA or CMV assignments 20 times. In a later analysis, co-occurring TCRs were grouped with DBSCAN, and TCRdist sequence similarity was added when clustering was performed within HLA-allele-positive subsets. For co-occurrence clustering, repertoires with fewer than 30,000 or more than 120,000 public chains were excluded, along with four to six repertoires with anomalous nucleotide sharing. Sourced from immuneACCESS, this table was stored by TCRdb with only in-frame sequences that have V and J called. A share of the clones is absent; for the studies checked, an unresolved V gene accounts for under half, and the remainder has no known explanation. D and trimming come from the DNA, and the V and J calls and clone size come from that table. This sample is represented by 200,000 or so clones; around 80% of them were singletons. The top ten constitute 2.1% of the sample.

The V and J segments used are TRBV5-1 and TRBJ1-5; TRBD1 is a weak D gene call, 6 bases matching. Sequencing used PBMCs. This sequence originates from a woman aged 18-35 years in good health and CMV-seropositive. The nucleotide sequence is TGCGCCAGCAGCTTGGGAGGGAGGGGGAGCAATCAGCCCCAGCATTTT. The translation is CASSLGGRGSNQPQHF.